The sequence of this T cell receptor beta chain was determined in a study of T cell responses to AZD1222 COVID-19 vaccine (dated by TCRdb to the early 2020s). For the study in its entirety: TCR sequencing covered more than 230 trial participants: about 210 given two doses of AZD1222 and about 26 given two doses of MenACWY control vaccine. Enrollment into the trials was organized by age into subgroups of 18-55, 56-69 and 70-plus years, and those subgroups contained about 160, 30 and 59 TCR-sequenced participants, respectively. Overall study results and their limits: Because no samples from the day 14 peak response were available, repertoires could be characterized only after the peak T cell response. Reportedly, almost half of the unique spike-specific TCRs recognized epitopes lying outside the regions that are mutated in the B.1.351 and B.1.1.7 variants. In the small 56-69-year group, the increase in depth fell short of significance, most likely because of low power. A significant rise in spike-specific TCR breadth and depth was observed after two AZD1222 doses relative to day 0 and relative to MenACWY recipients. Participants were mostly white British and included more females than males, and it was suggested by the authors that clonal diversity may have been underestimated. Only a handful of AZD1222 recipients were SARS-CoV-2 seropositive at baseline, limiting conclusions about previously exposed vaccinees. The vaccine-associated CD4 TCRs covered the entire spike protein, and the dominant responses fell in regions 160-218 and 743-854.

The CDR3 regions of human TCRbeta chains were analyzed by immunosequencing. The paper's data handling went like this. TCRs in the repertoires were matched against a reference library of SARS-CoV-2-specific TCRs that had been generated with the MIRA antigen-specificity platform. Breadth meant the fraction of unique TCRs that were SARS-CoV-2-associated, whereas depth meant the fraction of total T cells that were SARS-CoV-2-associated. Using the MIRA data, each spike-specific TCR was mapped to the spike region that the TCR reacts to and placed in a CD4 or CD8 class. Log10-transformed breadth and depth values were compared by one-way ANOVA with Sidak's multiple comparisons tests. TCRdb took this table from immuneACCESS and kept in-frame rearrangements with V and J called. Such tables lack part of the clones; where checked against another copy, unresolved V genes explain under half of the gap, and the rest is unexplained. V and J calls and clone size are given by that table; D and trimming were obtained from the DNA. The sample table contains about 180,000 clones; only one count was recorded for 85% to 95% of them. Approximately 1.9% of the sample lies in the top ten.

The V end loses 0 bases and the J end loses 4 bases, and a stretch of 9 bases separates them. From a lookup of the germline V gene, CDR1 and CDR2 are LGHNA and YNFKEQ. The CDR3 runs 14 amino acids, cysteine and phenylalanine included. Only CDR3 DNA is held: 42 bases, read in frame from base 1. This clone is a singleton in its sample. Its antigen is currently not known. Base-call qualities are not available, and no considerably larger clone is one nucleotide away. The label giving this sample's time point can be read as: about 28 days (+/-7) after the second vaccine dose. AZD1222 recipients whose second dose came at about 4 weeks and those whose second dose came at about 12 weeks were combined into one group, since spike-specific TCR depth and breadth did not differ between the two schedules. Vaccinee samples were obtained from the UK trials COV001 and COV002, which included a single-blind randomized controlled phase 2/3 trial of AZD1222 (ChAdOx1 nCoV-19) in healthy adults. Trial participant PBMC samples were collected at day 0 and day 28 after the second dose for TCRbeta chain sequencing.

The specimen comprised peripheral blood, sampled 28 days after the second AZD1222 dose. The V and J genes are TRBV4-2 and TRBJ2-5; no D gene call is confident. The receptor comes from an adult who received the AZD1222 COVID-19 vaccine. In nucleotides, the sequence is TGTGCCAGCAGCCAAGATCGTTACGGAGAGACCCAGTACTTC. Its translation reads: CASSQDRYGETQYF.